Listed below are T cell receptor beta chains from one sample, sequenced in a study of CD8 T cells in ankylosing spondylitis. TCRdb re-derived calls from the 5' RACE reads in MiXCR, one entry per CDR3 protein. The table lists a few hundred thousand distinct CDR3 sequences, 20% to 25% of them singletons. The sample taken for sequencing was blood, either unsorted or a sorted T cell fraction (not recorded which). The receptors were sampled from a male donor with ankylosing spondylitis. Both conserved end residues are trimmed from each CDR3. The size field is filled for only some rows; it gives once, few, many or a size class.

ASSLWEGNYEQY . TRBJ2-7 TRBV5-1
ASSSWTGGNEQY many TRBJ2-7 TRBV5-1
ASSLHEGANYGYT . TRBJ1-2 TRBV5-1
ASSQDSARVDEQY few TRBJ2-7 TRBV3-1
ASSRRTENNSPLH . TRBJ1-6 TRBV6-1
SARPRTSGNTGELF . TRBJ2-2 TRBV20-1
ASRKGIRNEKLF few TRBJ1-4 TRBV7-9
ASSQGLETQY . TRBJ2-5 TRBV28
SSRDSGNTIY . TRBJ1-3 TRBV29-1
SVTGTSGRRETQY . TRBJ2-5 TRBV29-1
ASSLEGSGVTDTQY . TRBJ2-3 TRBV5-1
AISESGVGDEKLF . TRBJ1-4 TRBV10-3
SVVARLAKNIQY . TRBJ2-4 TRBV29-1
ASGRGGTGGSDTQY many TRBJ2-3 TRBV6-1
ASTPLSGRRANEQF few TRBJ2-1 TRBV6-1
ATSRDLYGYEQY few TRBJ2-7 TRBV15
SLGSGRAYEQY few TRBJ2-7 TRBV20-1
ASTRGGMNTEAF few TRBJ1-1 TRBV7-2
SGLAPLGVGAQF . TRBJ2-1 TRBV20-1
ATSDPRQGGTDTQY . TRBJ2-3 TRBV24-1
ASRHRDRNNEKLF few TRBJ1-4 TRBV2
ASKQGPEQY . TRBJ2-7 TRBV7-8
ASSPGRGSGELF few TRBJ2-2 TRBV19
ASSGPRLAEISYEQY few TRBJ2-7 TRBV28
ASSYIATQGKFGAF few TRBJ1-1 TRBV6-2/TRBV6-3
ASRLAGAVTDTQY . TRBJ2-3 TRBV5-1
ASKTSGNYNEQF few TRBJ2-1 TRBV19
ASSSDRGTGANVLT . TRBJ2-6 TRBV6-1
SARSMILSYNEQF many TRBJ2-1 TRBV20-1
ASSLAGEPSTDTQY few TRBJ2-3 TRBV5-1
ASSFLGRNSPLH . TRBJ1-6 TRBV6-2/TRBV6-3
ASSPRGDNEQF many TRBJ2-1 TRBV9
ASSFDTGELF many TRBJ2-2 TRBV5-1
ASSGRQGGNQPQH . TRBJ1-5 TRBV19
ASSLGMGNTIY . TRBJ1-3 TRBV12-3/TRBV12-4
ASSTRRTSGISPLH . TRBJ1-6 TRBV19
AISDYRDRFEAF . TRBJ1-1 TRBV10-3
SAEQRERHTDTQY . TRBJ2-3 TRBV20-1
SAPSRGAFGELF few TRBJ2-2 TRBV20-1
SARDSGSNEQF . TRBJ2-1 TRBV20-1
ASRPRLGSNQPQH . TRBJ1-5 TRBV27
ASSRRLGLAGGGYEQY few TRBJ2-7 TRBV11-2
AWSLPGTGDTGELF many TRBJ2-2 TRBV30
ASSIGLAITHEQF few TRBJ2-1 TRBV19
ASSPLEGARTEAF many TRBJ1-1 TRBV7-9
ATSRDRGPNYGYT . TRBJ1-2 TRBV15
ASSPGTAANEKLF . TRBJ1-4 TRBV27
AIRAGDGDQPQH . TRBJ1-5 TRBV10-3
ASSSQVITRGNTGELF few TRBJ2-2 TRBV5-1
ASSQRTSVNTGELF many TRBJ2-2 TRBV7-6
ASTRGDRATEAF few TRBJ1-1 TRBV28
ASKGGLALNEQF few TRBJ2-1 TRBV28
ASSSQGYEQF few TRBJ2-1 TRBV7-2
SVNTGGNQPQH few TRBJ1-5 TRBV29-1
ASSQERAAYEQY . TRBJ2-7 TRBV4-3
SATGQGVPGELF few TRBJ2-2 TRBV20-1
ASTNTSGYPYEQY few TRBJ2-7 TRBV5-1